Reported below is one TCR beta chain. The specificity of this receptor is unknown. No base quality values were provided; no much bigger clone lies one nucleotide off. The data derive from a study of vaccination and CD4 T cells after COVID-19 (dated by TCRdb to between 2021 and 2023). About the investigation overall: Every convalescent patient had a positive nasal swab PCR test for SARS-CoV-2, with mild disease in nine patients and severe disease in one. Post-COVID blood samples from convalescent patients were collected a median of 101 days after diagnosis, with a range of 35 to 161 days. Each participant got two doses of either the Pfizer-BioNTech BNT162b2 vaccine (n=8) or the Moderna mRNA-1273 vaccine (n=2). For stimulating the cultures, overlapping spike peptide pools were used, derived from SARS-CoV-2 as well as from the common cold coronaviruses HCoV-NL63, HCoV-OC43 and HCoV-229E. Post-vaccine blood samples were collected a median of about 72 days after the second vaccine dose, ranging from about 12 to 241 days. Six males and four females were included in the convalescent cohort, with two Hispanic individuals, seven Caucasians, two Asians and one multiracial person represented. The spike-specific CD4+ TCR repertoire was compared before and after mRNA vaccination in approximately 9 COVID-19 convalescent patients and a few infection-naive healthy vaccine recipients. In control cultures, a CEFX viral epitope pool was used as positive control, an HIV-1 Nef peptide pool was used as negative control, or no peptide was added.

Results the study describes overall, beyond this receptor: Of the vaccine-specific clones found in convalescent patients, nearly all (304 of 307) were mono-reactive for SARS-CoV-2 spike instead of being cross-reactive with common cold coronaviruses. Among the post-vaccine SARS-CoV-2-reactive clones in convalescent patients, a median approximately 90% showed up only after vaccination, which suggests vaccine-specific priming. The median number of SARS-CoV-2-reactive clonotypes rose from roughly 20 after infection to a few dozen after vaccination, but the change was not significant. The number of convalescent patients in the study was relatively small, and the study did not examine early timepoints following natural infection.

Spanning cysteine to phenylalanine, the CDR3 consists of 14 amino acids. CDR3 DNA only is kept here, 42 bases in frame from base 1. V loses 4 bases, J loses 15 bases, and the germline ends lie 22 bases apart. The germline V gene encodes CDR1 LNHDA and CDR2 SQIVND (reference sequence). The library was built by means of PCR. TCR sequencing of DNA from cultured CD4+ T cells used the Oncomine TCR Beta short-read assay at the Johns Hopkins FTIC core. Genomic DNA was extracted from the cultured CD4+ T cells with the QIAamp micro DNA kit. The Oncomine TCR Beta libraries from cultured CD4+ T cells were pooled using unique dual indexes and then sequenced on an Illumina iSeq 100. The original pipeline was this. Non-productive sequences were filtered out, and CDR3s that did not start with C, did not end with F or W, or were shorter than 7 amino acids were discarded. Antigen-specific clonotypes were identified using the MANAFEST web application through comparison of peptide-stimulated wells with reference and other culture wells. For a clone to be called positive, the clone needed an FDR below 0.05, an odds ratio above 5, and a productive frequency above 0.1% in at least two of three replicate wells. A clonotype was classed as cross-reactive if the clonotype showed significant expansion both in SARS-CoV-2 spike wells and in at least one common cold coronavirus spike condition. Similarity between CDR3 sequences was evaluated in R version 3.6.1 using Levenshtein distances (stringdist) and unrooted phylogenetic trees (ape). TCRdb passed the public sequencing reads through fastp at Q25 and MiXCR, retaining productive beta sequences. When rows share a CDR3 protein, they turn into one entry using the most common DNA and genes. The authors' filters were not applied to this entry. Recorded for this sample are roughly 4,900 distinct CDR3 sequences; over 25% of them occurred a single time. 30% to 40% of the sample belongs to the ten largest clones.

Reading the label with the study, this specimen's treatment or condition is: approximately nine-day PBMC culture with coronavirus spike peptide pools or control peptides (ViraFEST assay). The ViraFEST assay was used in the study, in which antigen-specific T cells were expanded with peptide pools and expanded clonotypes were subsequently identified by TCR sequencing. Positive SARS-CoV-2 PCR tests in the convalescent patients dated from March to December 2020, before Alpha, Beta and Delta variants emerged in the United States. PBMCs were cultured at fewer than 2.5 million per well in IMDM supplemented with approximately 5% human AB serum and 8.5 to 10 IU/ml IL-2, with about 9 ug/ml peptide pools added. On days 3 and 7, half of the culture medium was replaced with fresh IL-2-containing medium. CD4+ T cells were isolated after approximately ten days of culture through negative selection using the EasySep CD4+ T cell isolation kit. Ficoll-Paque Plus gradient centrifugation was used to isolate PBMCs from whole blood, and the isolated PBMCs were then either used fresh or cryopreserved at -140C. Each culture condition was generally run in triplicate wells.

The chain was built from TRBV19 and TRBJ2-4, with the D gene call left open. This sequence originates from a human donor who had recovered from COVID-19. Sequencing was carried out using CD4+ T cells from blood, cultured in vitro. Read as DNA, the sequence is TGTGCCAGTAGTACCCTACATCGACCGGAAAGGGCGTACTTC. Translated, this is CASSTLHRPERAYF. Full variable domain (CDR3 extended with the reference TRBV19 and TRBJ2-4 proteins): DGGITQSPKYLFRKEGQNVTLSCEQNLNHDAMYWYRQDPGQGLRLIYYSQIVNDFQKGDIAEGYSVSREKKESFPLTVTSAQKNPTAFYLCASSTLHRPERAYFGAGTRLSVL.